This T cell receptor beta chain originates from a study of long-term antiretroviral therapy in people with HIV. V lost 6 bases, J lost 4 bases, and 9 bases lay in between. In germline, CDR1 is MNHEY, CDR2 SVGAGI. This CDR3 has 12 amino acids. They ran version v3.0 of the immunoSEQ assay at survey level. Libraries were prepared by immunoSEQ multiplex PCR; TCRdb keeps only in-frame clonotypes and omits some of them. Of under 35,000 clones in the sample, about 96% were seen once. The sample was unsorted PBMCs, taken approximately 6.6 years after starting antiretroviral therapy. The rearrangement joins TRBV6-5 to TRBJ1-2; D is unclear. This TCR derives from a man between 25 and 39 years old with HIV. The CDR3 sequence is CASSSEVYGYTF. The CDR3 coding sequence is TGTGCCAGCAGCTCTGAGGTCTATGGCTACACCTTC.